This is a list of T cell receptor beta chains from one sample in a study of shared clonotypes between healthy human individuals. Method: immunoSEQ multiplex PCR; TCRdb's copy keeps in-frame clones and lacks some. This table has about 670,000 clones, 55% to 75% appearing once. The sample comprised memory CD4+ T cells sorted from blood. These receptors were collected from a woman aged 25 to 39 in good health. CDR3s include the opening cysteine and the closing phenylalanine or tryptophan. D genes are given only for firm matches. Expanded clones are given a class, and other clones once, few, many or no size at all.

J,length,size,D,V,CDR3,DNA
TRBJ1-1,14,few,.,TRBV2,CASSEGSENTEAFF,TGTGCCAGCAGTGAAGGGTCGGAAAACACTGAAGCTTTCTTT
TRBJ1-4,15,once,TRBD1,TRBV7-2,CASSPTGWANEKLFF,TGTGCCAGCAGCCCGACAGGGTGGGCTAATGAAAAACTGTTTTTT
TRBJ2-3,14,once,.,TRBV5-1,CASSSDSSTDTQYF,TGCGCCAGCAGCTCCGACAGCAGCACAGATACGCAGTATTTT
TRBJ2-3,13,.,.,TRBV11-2,CASSLDRIDTQYF,TGTGCCAGCAGCTTAGATCGTATAGATACGCAGTATTTT
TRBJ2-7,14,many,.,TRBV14,CASSQGAGGYEQYF,TGTGCCAGCAGCCAAGGAGCGGGCGGCTACGAGCAGTACTTC
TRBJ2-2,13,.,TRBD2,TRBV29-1,CSVRGGGTGELFF,TGCAGCGTCCGCGGGGGAGGGACCGGGGAGCTGTTTTTT
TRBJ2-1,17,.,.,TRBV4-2,CASSQDPAQSLYNEQFF,TGTGCCAGCAGCCAAGATCCAGCTCAGTCCCTTTACAATGAGCAGTTCTTC
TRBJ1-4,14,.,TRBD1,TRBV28,CASSSPGQGEKLFF,TGTGCCAGCAGTTCTCCGGGACAGGGTGAAAAACTGTTTTTT
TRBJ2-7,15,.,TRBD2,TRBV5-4,CASSSSGRAFYEQYF,TGTGCCAGCAGCTCGAGCGGGAGGGCCTTTTACGAGCAGTACTTC
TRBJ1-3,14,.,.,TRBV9,CASSYTEGGNTIYF,TGTGCCAGCAGCTACACGGAGGGGGGAAACACCATATATTTT
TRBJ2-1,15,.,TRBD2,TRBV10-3,CAISESTSGNNEQFF,TGTGCCATCAGTGAGTCGACTAGCGGGAACAATGAGCAGTTCTTC
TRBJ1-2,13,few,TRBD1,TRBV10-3,CATYPGTGYGYTF,TGTGCCACCTACCCCGGGACAGGGTATGGCTACACCTTC
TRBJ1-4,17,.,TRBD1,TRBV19,CASSIDIRGTGGEKLFF,TGTGCCAGTAGTATAGACATCCGTGGGACAGGGGGCGAAAAACTGTTTTTT
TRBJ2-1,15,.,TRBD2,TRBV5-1,CASSSVAGGGNEQFF,TGCGCCAGCAGCTCAGTAGCGGGAGGAGGTAATGAGCAGTTCTTC
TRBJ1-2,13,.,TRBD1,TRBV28,CASSTQGAGGYTF,TGTGCCAGCAGTACACAGGGGGCGGGAGGCTACACCTTC
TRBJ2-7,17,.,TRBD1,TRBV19,CASSIAAGGAGSYEQYF,TGTGCCAGTAGTATCGCGGCAGGGGGCGCAGGGTCCTACGAGCAGTACTTC
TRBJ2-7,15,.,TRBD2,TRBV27,CASSLALAGSYEQYF,TGTGCCAGCAGTTTAGCCCTAGCGGGATCCTACGAGCAGTACTTC
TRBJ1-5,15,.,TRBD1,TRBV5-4,CASSFDGRGPQPQHF,TGTGCCAGCAGCTTCGACGGCAGGGGGCCTCAGCCCCAGCATTTT
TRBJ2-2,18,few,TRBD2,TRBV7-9,CASSPQRVAGGGTGELFF,TGTGCCAGCAGCCCACAGAGGGTCGCGGGAGGAGGGACCGGGGAGCTGTTTTTT
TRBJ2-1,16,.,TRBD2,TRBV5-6,CASSYRTSGSFNEQFF,TGTGCCAGCAGCTACAGGACTAGCGGGAGTTTCAATGAGCAGTTCTTC
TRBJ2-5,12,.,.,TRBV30,CAWRAYQETQYF,TGTGCCTGGAGAGCGTACCAAGAGACCCAGTACTTC
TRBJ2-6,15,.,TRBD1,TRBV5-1,CASSYDRAGANVLTF,TGCGCCAGCAGCTATGACAGGGCTGGGGCCAACGTCCTGACTTTC
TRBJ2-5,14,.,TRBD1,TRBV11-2,CASSPGQGGETQYF,TGTGCCAGCAGCCCGGGACAGGGCGGGGAGACCCAGTACTTC
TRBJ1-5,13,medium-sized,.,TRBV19,CASHSKENQPQHF,TGTGCCAGCCACAGCAAGGAAAATCAGCCCCAGCATTTT
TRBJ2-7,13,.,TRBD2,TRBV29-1,CSAGLAPSREQYF,TGCAGCGCCGGACTAGCTCCTTCTCGGGAGCAGTACTTC
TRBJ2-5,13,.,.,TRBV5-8,CASSLGDQETQYF,TGTGCCAGCAGCCTGGGGGACCAAGAGACCCAGTACTTC
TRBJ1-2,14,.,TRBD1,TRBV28,CASSPGTGLYGYTF,TGTGCCAGCAGTCCCGGGACAGGGCTCTATGGCTACACCTTC
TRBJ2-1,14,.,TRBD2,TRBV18,CASSQGLAGVEQFF,TGTGCCAGCTCACAGGGACTAGCGGGAGTTGAGCAGTTCTTC
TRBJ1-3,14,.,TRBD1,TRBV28,CASRGQDSGNTIYF,TGTGCCAGCAGAGGACAGGACTCTGGAAACACCATATATTTT
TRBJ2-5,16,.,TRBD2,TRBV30,CAWSVSGTSGQETQYF,TGTGCCTGGAGTGTAAGCGGGACTAGCGGACAAGAGACCCAGTACTTC
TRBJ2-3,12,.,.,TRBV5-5,CASSLTTDTQYF,TGTGCCAGCAGCCTGACCACAGATACGCAGTATTTT
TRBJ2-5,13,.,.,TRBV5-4,CASSLTGVATQYF,TGTGCCAGCAGCTTGACGGGAGTGGCGACCCAGTACTTC
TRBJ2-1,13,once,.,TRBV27,CASRGNTGYEQFF,TGTGCCAGCAGAGGAAACACAGGGTATGAGCAGTTCTTC
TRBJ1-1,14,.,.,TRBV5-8,CASSLAWQNTEAFF,TGTGCCAGCAGCTTGGCCTGGCAGAACACTGAAGCTTTCTTT
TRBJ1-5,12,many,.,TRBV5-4,CASSFGNQPQHF,TGTGCCAGCAGCTTCGGGAATCAGCCCCAGCATTTT
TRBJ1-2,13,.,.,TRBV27,CASSFNSNYGYTF,TGTGCCAGCAGTTTTAACTCCAACTATGGCTACACCTTC
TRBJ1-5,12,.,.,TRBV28,CASRQGGQPQHF,TGTGCCAGCAGACAGGGCGGTCAGCCCCAGCATTTT
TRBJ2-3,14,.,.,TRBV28,CASTRGPVRNTQYF,TGTGCCAGCACCCGGGGCCCGGTCCGAAATACGCAGTATTTT
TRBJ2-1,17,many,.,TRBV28,CASSLYSRGGSYNEQFF,TGTGCCAGCAGTTTATACTCCAGGGGTGGTTCCTACAATGAGCAGTTCTTC
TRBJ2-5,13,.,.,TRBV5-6,CASSPGGLETQYF,TGTGCCAGCAGCCCCGGAGGTTTGGAGACCCAGTACTTC
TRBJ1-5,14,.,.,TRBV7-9,CASSSGPHAGPQHF,TGTGCCAGCAGCTCCGGGCCTCACGCGGGGCCCCAGCATTTT
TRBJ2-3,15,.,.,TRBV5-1,CASSLAAPGTDTQYF,TGCGCCAGCAGCTTAGCGGCTCCCGGCACAGATACGCAGTATTTT
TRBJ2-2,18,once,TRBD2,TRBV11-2,CASSLVGSSSGRTGELFF,TGTGCCAGCAGCTTAGTGGGTTCGTCTAGCGGGAGGACCGGGGAGCTGTTTTTT
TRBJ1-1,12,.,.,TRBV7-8,CASSTPNTEAFF,TGTGCCAGCAGCACCCCGAACACTGAAGCTTTCTTT
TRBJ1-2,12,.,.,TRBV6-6,CASSPARRGYTF,TGTGCCAGCAGTCCGGCCCGACGGGGCTACACCTTC
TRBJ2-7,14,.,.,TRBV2,CASSRGAFSYEQYF,TGTGCCAGCAGTAGGGGGGCCTTCTCCTACGAGCAGTACTTC
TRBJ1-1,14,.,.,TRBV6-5,CASRPGHKNTEAFF,TGTGCCAGCAGACCGGGACATAAGAACACTGAAGCTTTCTTT
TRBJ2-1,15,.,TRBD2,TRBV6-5,CASSPREGGSGEQFF,TGTGCCAGCAGCCCACGGGAGGGAGGTAGTGGTGAGCAGTTCTTC
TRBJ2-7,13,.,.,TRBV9,CASSLTVGASQYF,TGTGCCAGCAGCCTTACAGTCGGGGCGTCGCAGTACTTC
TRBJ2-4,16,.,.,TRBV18,CASSPIILLAKNIQYF,TGTGCCAGCTCACCAATAATTCTGCTAGCCAAAAACATTCAGTACTTC
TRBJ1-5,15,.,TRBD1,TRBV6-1,CASTEWTGIHQPQHF,TGTGCCAGCACCGAGTGGACAGGGATTCATCAGCCCCAGCATTTT